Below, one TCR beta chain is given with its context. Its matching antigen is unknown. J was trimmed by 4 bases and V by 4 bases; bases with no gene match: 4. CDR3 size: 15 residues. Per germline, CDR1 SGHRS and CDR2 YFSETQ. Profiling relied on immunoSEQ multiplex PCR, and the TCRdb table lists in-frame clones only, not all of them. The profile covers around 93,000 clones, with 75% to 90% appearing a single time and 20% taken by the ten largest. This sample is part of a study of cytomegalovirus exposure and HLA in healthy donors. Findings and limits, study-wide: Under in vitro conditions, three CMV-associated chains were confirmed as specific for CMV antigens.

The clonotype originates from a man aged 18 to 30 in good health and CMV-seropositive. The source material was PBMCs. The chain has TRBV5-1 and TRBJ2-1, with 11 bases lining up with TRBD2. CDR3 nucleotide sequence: TGCGCCAGCAGCGCCGGGACTAGCGGTTACAATGAGCAGTTCTTC. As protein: CASSAGTSGYNEQFF. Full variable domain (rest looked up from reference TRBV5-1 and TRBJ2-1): KAGVTQTPRYLIKTRGQQVTLSCSPISGHRSVSWYQQTPGQGLQFLFEYFSETQRNKGNFPGRFSGRQFSNSRSEMNVSTLELGDSALYLCASSAGTSGYNEQFFGPGTRLTVL.